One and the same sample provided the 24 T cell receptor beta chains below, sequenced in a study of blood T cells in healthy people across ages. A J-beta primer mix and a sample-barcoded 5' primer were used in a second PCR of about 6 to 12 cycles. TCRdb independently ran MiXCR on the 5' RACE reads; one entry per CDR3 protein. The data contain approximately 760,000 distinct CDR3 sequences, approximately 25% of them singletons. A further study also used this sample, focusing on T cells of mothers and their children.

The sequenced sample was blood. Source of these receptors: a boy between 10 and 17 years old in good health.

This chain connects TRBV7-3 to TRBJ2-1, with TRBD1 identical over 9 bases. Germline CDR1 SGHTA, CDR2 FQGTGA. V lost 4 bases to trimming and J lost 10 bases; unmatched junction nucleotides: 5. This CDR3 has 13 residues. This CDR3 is CASSSGTGLEQFF. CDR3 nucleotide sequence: TGTGCCAGCAGCTCCGGGACAGGGCTCGAGCAGTTCTTC.

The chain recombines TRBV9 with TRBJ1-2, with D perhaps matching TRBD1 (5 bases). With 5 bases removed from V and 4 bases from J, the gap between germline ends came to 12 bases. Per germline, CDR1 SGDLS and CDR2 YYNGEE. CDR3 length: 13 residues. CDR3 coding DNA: TGTGCCAGCAGGCCTCCGGGGGGCTATGGCTACACCTTC. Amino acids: CASRPPGGYGYTF.

CDR3 residues: CASGLGGRAIYGYTF. The CDR3 DNA follows: TGTGCTAGTGGTTTGGGAGGTCGGGCTATCTATGGCTACACCTTC. J is TRBJ1-2 and V is TRBV12-5; no clear D. The CDR3 covers 15 residues. Trimming removed 1 base at V and 4 bases at J, with 13 bases between. The germline gives CDR1 LGHNT, CDR2 FRNRAP.

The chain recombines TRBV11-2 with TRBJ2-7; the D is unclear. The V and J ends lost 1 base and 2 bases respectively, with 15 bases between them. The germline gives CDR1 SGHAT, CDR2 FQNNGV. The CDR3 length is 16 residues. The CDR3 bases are TGTGCCAGCAGCTTAGTCTTAGGGATAAAACCCTACGAGCAGTACTTC. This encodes CASSLVLGIKPYEQYF.

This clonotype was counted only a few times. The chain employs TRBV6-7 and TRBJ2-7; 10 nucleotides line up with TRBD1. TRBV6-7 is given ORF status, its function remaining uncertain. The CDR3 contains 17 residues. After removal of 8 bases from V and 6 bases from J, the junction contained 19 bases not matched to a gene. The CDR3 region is CASRVGPDRGFLSEQYF. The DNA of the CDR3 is TGTGCCAGCCGAGTTGGGCCGGACAGGGGGTTCTTGAGCGAGCAGTACTTC.

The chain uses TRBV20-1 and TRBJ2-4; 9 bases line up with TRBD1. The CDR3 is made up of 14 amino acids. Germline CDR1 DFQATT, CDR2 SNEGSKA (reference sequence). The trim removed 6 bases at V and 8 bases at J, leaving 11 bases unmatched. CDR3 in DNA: TGCAGTGCCCCATTCCGGGACAGGGTGGACATTCAGTACTTC. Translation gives CSAPFRDRVDIQYF.

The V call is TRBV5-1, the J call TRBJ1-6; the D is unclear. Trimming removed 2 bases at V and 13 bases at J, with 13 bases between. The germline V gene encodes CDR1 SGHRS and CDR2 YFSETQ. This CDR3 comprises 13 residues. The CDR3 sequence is CASSFGWLGPLHF. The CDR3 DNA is TGCGCCAGCAGCTTTGGCTGGCTAGGGCCCCTCCACTTT. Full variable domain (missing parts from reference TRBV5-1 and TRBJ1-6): KAGVTQTPRYLIKTRGQQVTLSCSPISGHRSVSWYQQTPGQGLQFLFEYFSETQRNKGNFPGRFSGRQFSNSRSEMNVSTLELGDSALYLCASSFGWLGPLHFGNGTRLTVT.

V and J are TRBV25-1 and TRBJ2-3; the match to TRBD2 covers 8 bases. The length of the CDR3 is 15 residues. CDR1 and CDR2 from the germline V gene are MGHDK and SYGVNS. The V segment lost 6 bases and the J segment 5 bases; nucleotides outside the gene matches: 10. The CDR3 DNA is TGTGCCAGCAGATCCGGGACTAGTGGGTTAGATACGCAGTATTTT. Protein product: CASRSGTSGLDTQYF.

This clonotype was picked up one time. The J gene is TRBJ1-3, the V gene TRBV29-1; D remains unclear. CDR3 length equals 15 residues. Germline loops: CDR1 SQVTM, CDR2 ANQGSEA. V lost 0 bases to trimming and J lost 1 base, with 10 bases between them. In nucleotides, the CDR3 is TGCAGCGTTGAAGAGTTGGCGAGTTCTGGAAACACCATATATTTT. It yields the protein CSVEELASSGNTIYF. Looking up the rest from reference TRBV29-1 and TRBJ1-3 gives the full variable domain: SAVISQKPSRDICQRGTSLTIQCQVDSQVTMMFWYRQQPGQSLTLIATANQGSEATYESGFVIDKFPISRPNLTFSTLTVSNMSPEDSSIYLCSVEELASSGNTIYFGEGSWLTVV.

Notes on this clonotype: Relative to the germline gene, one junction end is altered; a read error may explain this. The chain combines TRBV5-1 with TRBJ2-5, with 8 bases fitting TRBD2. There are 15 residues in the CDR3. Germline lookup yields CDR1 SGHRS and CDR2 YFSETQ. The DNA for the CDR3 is TGCGCCAGCAACTTGGCCGGGGGGGCCATAAAGACCCAGTACTTC. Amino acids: CASNLAGGAIKTQYF.

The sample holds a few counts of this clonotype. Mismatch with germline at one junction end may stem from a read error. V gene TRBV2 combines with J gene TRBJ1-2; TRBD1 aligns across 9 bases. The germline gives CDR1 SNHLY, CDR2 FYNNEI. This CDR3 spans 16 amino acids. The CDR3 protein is CASRSRDRDFNYGYTF. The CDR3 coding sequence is TGTGCCAGCAGATCCCGGGACAGGGATTTTAACTATGGTTACACCTTC.

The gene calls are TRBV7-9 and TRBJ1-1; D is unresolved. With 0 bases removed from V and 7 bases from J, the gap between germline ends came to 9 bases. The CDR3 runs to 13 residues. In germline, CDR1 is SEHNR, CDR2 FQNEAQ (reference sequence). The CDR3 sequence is CASSLANQVEAFF. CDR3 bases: TGTGCCAGCAGCTTAGCGAATCAAGTTGAAGCTTTCTTT. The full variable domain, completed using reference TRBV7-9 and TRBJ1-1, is DTGVSQNPRHKITKRGQNVTFRCDPISEHNRLYWYRQTLGQGPEFLTYFQNEAQLEKSRLLSDRFSAERPKGSFSTLEIQRTEQGDSAMYLCASSLANQVEAFFGQGTRLTVV.

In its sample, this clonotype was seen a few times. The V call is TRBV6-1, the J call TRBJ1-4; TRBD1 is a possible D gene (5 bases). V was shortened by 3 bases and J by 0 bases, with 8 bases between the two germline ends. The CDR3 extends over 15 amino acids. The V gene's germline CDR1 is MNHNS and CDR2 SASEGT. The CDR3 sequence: CASSETAATNEKLFF. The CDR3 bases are TGTGCCAGCAGTGAGACAGCGGCAACTAATGAAAAACTGTTTTTT.

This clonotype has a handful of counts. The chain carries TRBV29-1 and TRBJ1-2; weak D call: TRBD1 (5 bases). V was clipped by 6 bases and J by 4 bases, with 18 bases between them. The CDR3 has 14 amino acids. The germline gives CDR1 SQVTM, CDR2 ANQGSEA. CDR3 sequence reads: CSVPTMGGVYGYTF. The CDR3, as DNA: TGCAGCGTGCCGACCATGGGGGGAGTCTATGGCTACACCTTC.

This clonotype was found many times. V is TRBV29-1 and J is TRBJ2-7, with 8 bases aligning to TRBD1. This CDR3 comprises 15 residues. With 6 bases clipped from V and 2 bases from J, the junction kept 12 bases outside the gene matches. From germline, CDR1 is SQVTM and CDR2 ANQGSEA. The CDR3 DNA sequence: TGCAGCGTGCGCCGGGGACAGGATAGAGCCTACGAGCAGTACTTC. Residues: CSVRRGQDRAYEQYF.

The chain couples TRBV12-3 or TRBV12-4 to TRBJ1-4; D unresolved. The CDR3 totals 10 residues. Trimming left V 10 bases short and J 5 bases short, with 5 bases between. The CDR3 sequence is CANGNEKLFF. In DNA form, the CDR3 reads TGTGCCAACGGGAATGAAAAACTGTTTTTT.

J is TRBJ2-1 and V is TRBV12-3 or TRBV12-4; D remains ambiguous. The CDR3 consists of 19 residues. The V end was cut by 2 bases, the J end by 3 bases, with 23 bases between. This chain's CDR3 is CASSLFSRRSNRFYNEQFF. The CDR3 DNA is TGTGCCAGCAGTTTATTCAGTAGGAGAAGTAACAGATTCTACAATGAGCAGTTCTTC.

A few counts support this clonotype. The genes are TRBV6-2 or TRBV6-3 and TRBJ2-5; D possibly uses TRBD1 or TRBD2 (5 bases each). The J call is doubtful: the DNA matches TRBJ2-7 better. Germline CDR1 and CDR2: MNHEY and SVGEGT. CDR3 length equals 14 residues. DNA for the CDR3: TGTGCCAGCAGTAACCGGGACGGGCGGCTCGAGCAGTACTTC. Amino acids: CASSNRDGRLEQYF.

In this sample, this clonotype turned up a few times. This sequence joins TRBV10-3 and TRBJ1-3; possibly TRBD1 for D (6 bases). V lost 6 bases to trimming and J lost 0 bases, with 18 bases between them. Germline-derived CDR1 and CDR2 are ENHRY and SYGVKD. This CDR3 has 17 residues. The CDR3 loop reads CAIRGGDTSISGNTIYF. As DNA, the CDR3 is TGTGCCATCAGGGGAGGGGACACCTCCATCTCTGGAAACACCATATATTTT.

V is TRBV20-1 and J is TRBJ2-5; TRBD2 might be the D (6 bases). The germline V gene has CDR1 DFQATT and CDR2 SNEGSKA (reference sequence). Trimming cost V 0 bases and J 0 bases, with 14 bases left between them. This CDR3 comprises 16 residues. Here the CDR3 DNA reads TGCAGTGCTAGAGATGGGGGGATAGACTACCAAGAGACCCAGTACTTC. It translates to CSARDGGIDYQETQYF.

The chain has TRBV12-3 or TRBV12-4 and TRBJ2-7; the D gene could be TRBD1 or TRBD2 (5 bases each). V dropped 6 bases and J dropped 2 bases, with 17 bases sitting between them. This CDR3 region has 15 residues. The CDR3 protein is CASRPTGTLTYEQYF. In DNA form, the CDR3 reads TGTGCCAGCAGGCCAACTGGGACCCTAACCTACGAGCAGTACTTC.

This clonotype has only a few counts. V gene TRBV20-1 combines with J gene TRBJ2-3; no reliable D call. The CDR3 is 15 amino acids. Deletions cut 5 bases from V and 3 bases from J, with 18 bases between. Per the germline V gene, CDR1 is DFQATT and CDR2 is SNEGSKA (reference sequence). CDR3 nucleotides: TGCAGTGCTTTGGTCGACAACTTAACGACAGATACGCAGTATTTT. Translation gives CSALVDNLTTDTQYF.

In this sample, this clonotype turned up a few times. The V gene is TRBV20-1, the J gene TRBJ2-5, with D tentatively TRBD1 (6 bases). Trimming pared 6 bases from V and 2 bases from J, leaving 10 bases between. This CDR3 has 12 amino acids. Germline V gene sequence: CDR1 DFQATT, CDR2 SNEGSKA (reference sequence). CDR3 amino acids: CSAPGQQETQYF. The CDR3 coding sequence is TGCAGTGCCCCCGGACAGCAAGAGACCCAGTACTTC.

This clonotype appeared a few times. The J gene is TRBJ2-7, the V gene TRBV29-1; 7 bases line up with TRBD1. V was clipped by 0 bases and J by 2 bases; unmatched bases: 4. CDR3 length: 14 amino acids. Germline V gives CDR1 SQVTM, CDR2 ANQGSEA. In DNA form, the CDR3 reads TGCAGCGTTGAAGATCGGACAGGACCCTACGAGCAGTACTTC. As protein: CSVEDRTGPYEQYF.